The present T cell receptor beta chain was sequenced within a study of blood T cells in healthy people across ages. A second PCR, run for roughly 7 to 12 cycles, used a sample-barcoded 5' primer plus a J-beta primer mix. Each cDNA molecule, via a template-switch adaptor with 12 random nucleotides, was tagged. Researchers report that each sample yielded at least 2.5 million CDR3-containing paired-end reads. A single record per CDR3 protein comes from TCRdb applying MiXCR to the 5' RACE reads. The data hold over 500,000 distinct CDR3 sequences, with about 50% observed a single time. Overall study results and limits: The unsorted PBMCs prevented any conclusive comparison of naive versus antigen-experienced cells. Long-lived donors had more naive CD4+ cells and higher diversity than aged donors.

A word on this clonotype: The antigen is undetermined.

Germline V gene sequence: CDR1 MNHEY, CDR2 SMNVEV (reference sequence). Trimming took off 8 bases at V and 4 bases at J, with 12 bases between the two ends. The CDR3 loop spans 13 amino acids. The V gene is TRBV27, the J gene TRBJ2-1, with no clear D. The sequenced material came from blood. The clonotype was recovered from a woman at least 80 years old in good health. The CDR3 is CASGSLVYNEQFF. The CDR3 DNA sequence: TGTGCCAGCGGATCCCTGGTTTACAATGAGCAGTTCTTC.